What follows describes a single TCR beta chain. This entry is derived from a study of T-cell memory formation after mild COVID-19. Study information: TCR clustering was largely donor specific.

Researchers used 5'RACE with constant-segment primers to make TCR alpha and TCR beta cDNA libraries that carry sample barcodes and UMIs. TCRdb redid the calling of the 5' RACE reads with MiXCR, one entry per CDR3 protein. Found here are approximately 560,000 distinct CDR3 sequences, 17% of them singletons; the top ten hold less than 10%. The CDR3 is 13 residues long. Germline CDR1 and CDR2: LGHNT and FRNRAP. With 5 bases removed from V and 0 bases from J, the gap between germline ends came to 6 bases. Source material: PBMCs or a T cell subset sorted from them (not recorded which). The chain joins TRBV12-5 to TRBJ2-3; no firm D call. The receptor was isolated from an adult woman who had mild COVID-19 (a few samples of this study predate the infection). Cell type and time point are not known. The CDR3 is CASGTPSTDTQYF. CDR3 nucleotides: TGTGCTAGTGGTACCCCTAGCACAGATACGCAGTATTTT.